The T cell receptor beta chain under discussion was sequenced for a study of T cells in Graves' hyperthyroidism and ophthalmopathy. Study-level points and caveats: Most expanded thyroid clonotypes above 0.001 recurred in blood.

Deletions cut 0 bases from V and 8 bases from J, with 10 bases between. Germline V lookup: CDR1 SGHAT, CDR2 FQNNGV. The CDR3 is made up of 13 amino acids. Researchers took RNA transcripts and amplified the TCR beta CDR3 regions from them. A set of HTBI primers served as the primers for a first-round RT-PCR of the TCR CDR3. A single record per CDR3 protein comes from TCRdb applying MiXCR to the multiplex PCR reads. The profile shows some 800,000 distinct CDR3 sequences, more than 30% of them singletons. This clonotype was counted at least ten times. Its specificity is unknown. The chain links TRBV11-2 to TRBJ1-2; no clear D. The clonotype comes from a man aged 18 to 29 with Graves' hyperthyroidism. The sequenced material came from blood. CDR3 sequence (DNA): TGTGCCAGCAGCTTAGAGTCAGCTGAGGGCTACACCTTC. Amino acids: CASSLESAEGYTF.